This T cell receptor beta chain is drawn from a study of blood T cell repertoires in COVID-19. At the level of the study: Samples of COVID-19 (acute and convalescent) were obtained from the United States, Italy and Spain.

The assay was immunoSEQ multiplex PCR, and TCRdb's table has in-frame clones only and misses some. The data hold roughly 100,000 clones, with roughly 87% observed a single time. Germline CDR1 reads ENHRY; CDR2 reads SYGVKD. This CDR3 comprises 15 residues. Trimming removed 2 bases at V and 3 bases at J, with 14 bases between. The chain recombines TRBV10-3 with TRBJ2-7; TRBD2 is a possible D gene (5 bases). The sequence was obtained from a woman aged 80 or over with active COVID-19. Source material: peripheral blood. DNA of the CDR3: TGTGCCATCAGTGAGGCTGCGGAGGCCGTCTACGAGCAGTACTTC. Residues: CAISEAAEAVYEQYF.